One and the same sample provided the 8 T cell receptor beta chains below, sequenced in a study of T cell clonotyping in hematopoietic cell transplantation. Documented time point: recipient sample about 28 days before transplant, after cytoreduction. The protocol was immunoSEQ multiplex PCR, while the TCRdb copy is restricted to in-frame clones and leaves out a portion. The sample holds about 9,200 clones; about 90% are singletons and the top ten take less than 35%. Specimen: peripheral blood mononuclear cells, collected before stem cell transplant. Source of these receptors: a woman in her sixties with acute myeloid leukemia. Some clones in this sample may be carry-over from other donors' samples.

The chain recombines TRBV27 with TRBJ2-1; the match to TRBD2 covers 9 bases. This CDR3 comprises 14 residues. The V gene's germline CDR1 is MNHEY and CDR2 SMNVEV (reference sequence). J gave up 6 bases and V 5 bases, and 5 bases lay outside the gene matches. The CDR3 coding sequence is TGTGCCAGCAGTCCGCTAGCGGGACTCAATGAGCAGTTCTTC. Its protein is CASSPLAGLNEQFF.

In nucleotides, the CDR3 is TGTGCCAGCAGGAAGGGGGAGAACACTGAAGCTTTCTTT. This codes for CASRKGENTEAFF. The chain employs TRBV6-1 and TRBJ1-1, with TRBD1 as a possible D gene (6 bases). V gave up 6 bases and J gave up 1 base, with 9 bases separating them. The germline V gene encodes CDR1 MNHNS and CDR2 SASEGT. The CDR3 contains 13 residues.

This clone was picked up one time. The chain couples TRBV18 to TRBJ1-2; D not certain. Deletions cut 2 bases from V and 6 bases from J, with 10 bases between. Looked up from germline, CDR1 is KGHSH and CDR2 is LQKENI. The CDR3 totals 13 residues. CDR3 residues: CASSPREGHGYTF. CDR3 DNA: TGTGCCAGCTCACCAAGGGAAGGGCATGGCTACACCTTC. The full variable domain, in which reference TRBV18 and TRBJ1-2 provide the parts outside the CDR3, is NAGVMQNPRHLVRRRGQEARLRCSPMKGHSHVYWYRQLPEEGLKFMVYLQKENIIDESGMPKERFSAEFPKEGPSILRIQQVVRGDSAAYFCASSPREGHGYTFGSGTRLTVV.

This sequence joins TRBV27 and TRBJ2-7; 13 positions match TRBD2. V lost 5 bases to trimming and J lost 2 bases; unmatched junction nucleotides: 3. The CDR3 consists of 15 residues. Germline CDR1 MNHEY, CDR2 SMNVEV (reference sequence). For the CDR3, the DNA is TGTGCCAGCAGTGGACTAGCGGGAGTTGCCTACGAGCAGTACGTC. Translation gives CASSGLAGVAYEQYV.

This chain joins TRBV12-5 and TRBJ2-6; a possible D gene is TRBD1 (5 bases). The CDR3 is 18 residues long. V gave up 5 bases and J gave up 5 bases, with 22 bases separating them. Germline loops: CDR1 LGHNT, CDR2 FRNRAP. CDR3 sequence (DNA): TGTGCTAGTGGTAACAGGAATGCAGGACAAAGTCGGGCCAACGTCCTGACTTTC. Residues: CASGNRNAGQSRANVLTF. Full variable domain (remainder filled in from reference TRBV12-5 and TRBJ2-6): DARVTQTPRHKVTEMGQEVTMRCQPILGHNTVFWYRQTMMQGLELLAYFRNRAPLDDSGMPKDRFSAEMPDATLATLKIQPSEPRDSAVYFCASGNRNAGQSRANVLTFGAGSRLTVL.

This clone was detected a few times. The DNA of the CDR3 is TGTGCCAGCAGCCCCGAGTGGGCCCCCCACGAGCAGTACTTC. This codes for CASSPEWAPHEQYF. This sequence joins TRBV7-2 and TRBJ2-7; D gene ambiguous. With 5 bases removed from V and 5 bases from J, the gap between germline ends came to 16 bases. This CDR3 region has 14 residues. Germline V gene data show CDR1 as SGHTA and CDR2 as FQGNSA.

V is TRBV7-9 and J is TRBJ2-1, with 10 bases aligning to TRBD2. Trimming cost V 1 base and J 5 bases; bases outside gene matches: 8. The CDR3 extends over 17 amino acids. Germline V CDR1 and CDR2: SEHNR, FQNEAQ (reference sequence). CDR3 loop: CASSLGEAGGSNNEQFF. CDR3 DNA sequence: TGTGCCAGCAGCTTAGGGGAAGCGGGAGGGTCGAACAATGAGCAGTTCTTC.

DNA for the CDR3: TGTGCCAGCAGCCCAGACCCGGGACTAGCGGCCAACACCGGGGAGCTGTTTTTT. The encoded protein is CASSPDPGLAANTGELFF. The V call is TRBV27, the J call TRBJ2-2, with 11 bases aligning to TRBD2. The CDR3 totals 18 residues. The germline V gene encodes CDR1 MNHEY and CDR2 SMNVEV (reference sequence). With V trimmed by 6 bases and J by 2 bases, 11 bases remained unmatched.